These T cell receptor beta chains were read from a single sample in a study of T cells after yellow fever vaccination. From the 5' RACE reads, TCRdb called clonotypes with MiXCR, one entry per CDR3 protein. The sample lists 500,000 to 650,000 distinct CDR3 sequences, 17% occurring once. Sequences were derived from PBMCs, sampled 5 to 6 days after the first yellow fever vaccination. The receptors come from a man aged 18 to 30 who received the YFV17D yellow fever vaccine. The CDR3 runs from the conserved cysteine through the conserved F or W. Each record gives: CDR3 length, clone size, J gene, V gene, D gene, CDR3 protein, CDR3 DNA. D genes are given only for firm matches. The size field is filled for only some rows; it gives once, few, many or a size class.

len: 15; abundance: few; j_gene: TRBJ2-7; v_gene: TRBV9; d_gene: -; CDR3aa: CASSVDPGQTYEQYF; CDR3nt: TGTGCCAGCAGCGTAGATCCGGGACAAACCTACGAGCAGTACTTC
len: 16; abundance: few; j_gene: TRBJ2-5; v_gene: TRBV6-1; d_gene: TRBD1; CDR3aa: CASSIGGQFGAETQYF; CDR3nt: TGTGCCAGCAGCATAGGGGGACAGTTTGGAGCGGAGACCCAGTACTTC
len: 15; abundance: -; j_gene: TRBJ2-1; v_gene: TRBV7-9; d_gene: -; CDR3aa: CASIQGGSAYNEQFF; CDR3nt: TGTGCCAGCATCCAGGGTGGATCGGCCTACAATGAGCAGTTCTTC
len: 13; abundance: -; j_gene: TRBJ2-3; v_gene: TRBV6-2/TRBV6-3; d_gene: -; CDR3aa: CASNSGATDTQYF; CDR3nt: TGTGCCAGCAATAGCGGTGCCACAGATACGCAGTATTTT
len: 15; abundance: -; j_gene: TRBJ2-7; v_gene: TRBV12-3/TRBV12-4; d_gene: -; CDR3aa: CASRQYVGSPYEQYF; CDR3nt: TGTGCCAGCAGACAATACGTGGGGAGTCCCTACGAGCAGTACTTC
len: 15; abundance: few; j_gene: TRBJ2-7; v_gene: TRBV27; d_gene: TRBD2; CDR3aa: CASRLSGGPSYEQYF; CDR3nt: TGTGCCAGCAGGTTGAGCGGGGGACCATCCTACGAGCAGTACTTC
len: 15; abundance: few; j_gene: TRBJ1-4; v_gene: TRBV12-3/TRBV12-4; d_gene: TRBD1; CDR3aa: CASSLRQGLDEKLFF; CDR3nt: TGTGCCAGCAGTCTCCGACAGGGATTGGATGAAAAACTGTTTTTT
len: 15; abundance: many; j_gene: TRBJ2-3; v_gene: TRBV7-9; d_gene: -; CDR3aa: CASSLVVIGPDTQYF; CDR3nt: TGTGCCAGCAGCTTAGTAGTTATTGGCCCAGATACGCAGTATTTT
len: 15; abundance: few; j_gene: TRBJ1-2; v_gene: TRBV9; d_gene: TRBD1; CDR3aa: CASSAWVQGARGYTF; CDR3nt: TGTGCCAGCAGCGCTTGGGTTCAGGGGGCGCGAGGCTACACCTTC
len: 12; abundance: -; j_gene: TRBJ1-6; v_gene: TRBV20-1; d_gene: -; CDR3aa: CSARGFQAPLHF; CDR3nt: TGCAGTGCTAGAGGGTTCCAGGCACCCCTCCACTTT
len: 17; abundance: few; j_gene: TRBJ2-1; v_gene: TRBV25-1; d_gene: TRBD1; CDR3aa: CASSDPTGTGVWNEQFF; CDR3nt: TGTGCCAGCAGTGACCCTACCGGGACAGGGGTTTGGAATGAGCAGTTCTTC
len: 12; abundance: few; j_gene: TRBJ1-5; v_gene: TRBV12-3/TRBV12-4; d_gene: TRBD1; CDR3aa: CASRTGGKPQHF; CDR3nt: TGTGCCAGCAGGACAGGGGGTAAGCCCCAGCATTTT
len: 15; abundance: many; j_gene: TRBJ1-1; v_gene: TRBV12-3/TRBV12-4; d_gene: -; CDR3aa: CASSLAGTRATEAFF; CDR3nt: TGTGCCAGCAGTTTGGCAGGGACTAGGGCCACTGAAGCTTTCTTT
len: 16; abundance: -; j_gene: TRBJ2-3; v_gene: TRBV24-1; d_gene: TRBD1; CDR3aa: CATEATGPLGTDTQYF; CDR3nt: TGTGCCACAGAAGCGACAGGGCCCCTGGGCACAGATACGCAGTATTTT
len: 13; abundance: -; j_gene: TRBJ1-1; v_gene: TRBV6-2/TRBV6-3; d_gene: -; CDR3aa: CASSAVGNTEAFF; CDR3nt: TGTGCCAGCAGCGCCGTGGGAAACACTGAAGCTTTCTTT
len: 14; abundance: -; j_gene: TRBJ2-3; v_gene: TRBV6-1; d_gene: TRBD1; CDR3aa: CASSRSGQTDTQYF; CDR3nt: TGTGCCAGCAGTCGGTCGGGACAGACAGATACGCAGTATTTT
len: 14; abundance: few; j_gene: TRBJ2-3; v_gene: TRBV28; d_gene: -; CDR3aa: CASSLNIRTDTQYF; CDR3nt: TGTGCCAGCAGTTTAAATATTAGGACAGATACGCAGTATTTT
len: 14; abundance: -; j_gene: TRBJ1-1; v_gene: TRBV5-1; d_gene: -; CDR3aa: CASSLNVGGTEAFF; CDR3nt: TGCGCCAGCAGCTTGAATGTGGGGGGGACTGAAGCTTTCTTT
len: 12; abundance: few; j_gene: TRBJ1-1; v_gene: TRBV10-3; d_gene: -; CDR3aa: CAIREGVRGWIF; CDR3nt: TGTGCCATCAGGGAGGGTGTGAGGGGCTGGATCTTT
len: 14; abundance: few; j_gene: TRBJ2-2; v_gene: TRBV6-1; d_gene: -; CDR3aa: CASIFRQNTGELFF; CDR3nt: TGTGCCAGCATCTTTCGACAGAACACCGGGGAGCTGTTTTTT
len: 12; abundance: -; j_gene: TRBJ2-7; v_gene: TRBV7-9; d_gene: TRBD1; CDR3aa: CASSLQGDEQYF; CDR3nt: TGTGCCAGCAGCTTACAGGGGGACGAGCAGTACTTC
len: 18; abundance: few; j_gene: TRBJ2-5; v_gene: TRBV6-2/TRBV6-3; d_gene: -; CDR3aa: CASSYSPRGRGHFETQYF; CDR3nt: TGTGCCAGCAGTTACTCTCCCCGGGGGAGGGGACATTTCGAGACCCAGTACTTC
len: 16; abundance: few; j_gene: TRBJ2-2; v_gene: TRBV5-4; d_gene: TRBD1; CDR3aa: CASSWYRGQNTGELFF; CDR3nt: TGTGCCAGCAGCTGGTACAGGGGGCAGAACACCGGGGAGCTGTTTTTT
len: 13; abundance: -; j_gene: TRBJ1-6; v_gene: TRBV20-1; d_gene: -; CDR3aa: CSARETDNSPLHF; CDR3nt: TGCAGTGCAAGGGAGACGGATAATTCACCCCTCCACTTT
len: 13; abundance: -; j_gene: TRBJ2-3; v_gene: TRBV20-1; d_gene: TRBD1; CDR3aa: CSAEDRLKDTQYF; CDR3nt: TGCAGTGCTGAGGACAGGTTGAAAGATACGCAGTATTTT
len: 17; abundance: many; j_gene: TRBJ1-3; v_gene: TRBV4-2; d_gene: -; CDR3aa: CASSQDPGGYSGNTIYF; CDR3nt: TGTGCCAGCAGCCAAGATCCGGGGGGATACTCTGGAAACACCATATATTTT
len: 12; abundance: once; j_gene: TRBJ2-5; v_gene: TRBV5-1; d_gene: -; CDR3aa: CASRGGRETQYF; CDR3nt: TGCGCCAGCAGAGGGGGTCGGGAGACCCAGTACTTC
len: 14; abundance: -; j_gene: TRBJ2-5; v_gene: TRBV20-1; d_gene: -; CDR3aa: CSAHNGAAQETQYF; CDR3nt: TGCAGTGCGCATAATGGGGCAGCCCAAGAGACCCAGTACTTC
len: 14; abundance: few; j_gene: TRBJ2-5; v_gene: TRBV7-9; d_gene: -; CDR3aa: CASSPPSQQETQYF; CDR3nt: TGTGCCAGCAGCCCCCCTTCCCAACAAGAGACCCAGTACTTC
len: 14; abundance: -; j_gene: TRBJ1-1; v_gene: TRBV19; d_gene: -; CDR3aa: CASRRMGGNTEAFF; CDR3nt: TGTGCCAGTAGACGGATGGGGGGGAACACTGAAGCTTTCTTT
len: 14; abundance: -; j_gene: TRBJ2-5; v_gene: TRBV9; d_gene: TRBD2; CDR3aa: CASSAGRYQETQYF; CDR3nt: TGTGCCAGCAGCGCCGGGAGGTACCAAGAGACCCAGTACTTC
len: 16; abundance: -; j_gene: TRBJ2-7; v_gene: TRBV6-1; d_gene: -; CDR3aa: CASRKTVGVGAYEQYF; CDR3nt: TGTGCCAGCAGGAAAACAGTAGGGGTTGGAGCCTACGAGCAGTACTTC